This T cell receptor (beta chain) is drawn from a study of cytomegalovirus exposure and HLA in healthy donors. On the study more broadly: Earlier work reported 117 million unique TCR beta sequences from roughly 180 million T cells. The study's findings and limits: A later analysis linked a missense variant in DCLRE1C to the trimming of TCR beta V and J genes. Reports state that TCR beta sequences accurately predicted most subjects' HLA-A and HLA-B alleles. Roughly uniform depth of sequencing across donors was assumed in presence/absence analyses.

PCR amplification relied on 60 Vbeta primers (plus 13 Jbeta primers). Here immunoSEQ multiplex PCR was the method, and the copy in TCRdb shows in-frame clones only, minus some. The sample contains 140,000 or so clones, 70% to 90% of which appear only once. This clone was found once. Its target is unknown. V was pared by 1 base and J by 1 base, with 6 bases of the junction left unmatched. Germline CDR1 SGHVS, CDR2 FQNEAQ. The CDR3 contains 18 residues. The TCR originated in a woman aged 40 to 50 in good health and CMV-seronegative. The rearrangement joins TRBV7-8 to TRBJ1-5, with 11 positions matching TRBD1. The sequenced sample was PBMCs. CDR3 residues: CASSLVGTGGSSNQPQHF. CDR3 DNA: TGTGCCAGCAGCTTAGTCGGGACAGGGGGGTCGAGCAATCAGCCCCAGCATTTT.